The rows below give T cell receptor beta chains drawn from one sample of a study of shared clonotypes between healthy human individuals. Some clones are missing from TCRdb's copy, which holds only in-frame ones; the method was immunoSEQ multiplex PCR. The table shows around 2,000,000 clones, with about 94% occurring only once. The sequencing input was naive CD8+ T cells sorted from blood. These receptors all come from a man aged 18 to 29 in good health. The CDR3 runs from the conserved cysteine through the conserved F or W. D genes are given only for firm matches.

TGTGCCAGCAACGCAGGTACAGGGGGACCCACCGGGGAGCTGTTTTTT	CASNAGTGGPTGELFF	TRBV21-1	TRBJ2-2	-
TGTGCCAGCAGTGCGGGGGGCCCAGAAGCTTTCTTT	CASSAGGPEAFF	TRBV28	TRBJ1-1	-
TGTGCCAGCAGCGGGGTGAGGACAGCAGAGACCCAGTACTTC	CASSGVRTAETQYF	TRBV5-5	TRBJ2-5	-
TGTGCCAGCAGCCCCTGGGGGTGGGAGCAGTACTTC	CASSPWGWEQYF	TRBV7-9	TRBJ2-7	-
TGTGCCAGCAGCCCTTGGGGGCGTGAAAAACTGTTTTTT	CASSPWGREKLFF	TRBV7-9	TRBJ1-4	-
TGTGCCACCAGCCCCATGGCGGGGGCGGGAGAGCAGTTCTTC	CATSPMAGAGEQFF	TRBV15	TRBJ2-1	-
TGTGCCAGCAGCTTGCCCTATGCCGGAGGGAAAGGTGGAAACACCATATATTTT	CASSLPYAGGKGGNTIYF	TRBV11-2	TRBJ1-3	-
TGCGCCAGCATGGCCCGAGGAGGGAACACTGAAGCTTTCTTT	CASMARGGNTEAFF	TRBV5-1	TRBJ1-1	-
TGCGCCAGCAGCCAATTCGGACCGGAGCTGTTTTTT	CASSQFGPELFF	TRBV4-1	TRBJ2-2	-
TGTGCCAGCAGCTTGGGGAAGTTGGTGAACACTGAAGCTTTCTTT	CASSLGKLVNTEAFF	TRBV7-3	TRBJ1-1	-
TGTGCCAGCAGTTTAGCACCCACAGATACGCAGTATTTT	CASSLAPTDTQYF	TRBV27	TRBJ2-3	-
TGTGCCAGCAGCTTGAGTGCAGACTACGAGCAGTACTTC	CASSLSADYEQYF	TRBV5-4	TRBJ2-7	-
TGTGCCAGCAGTTCGGAGACAGGACCCTACGAGCAGTACTTC	CASSSETGPYEQYF	TRBV28	TRBJ2-7	-
TGTGCCAGCAGCTTGTCATGGGGTGGGCAGTACTTC	CASSLSWGGQYF	TRBV5-6	TRBJ2-7	-
TGTGCCAGCAGCTTAGGGGCAGCGATAACCTACGAGCAGTACTTC	CASSLGAAITYEQYF	TRBV11-2	TRBJ2-7	-
TGCGCCAGCAGCACGGGGACAGGGGGCTACGAGCAGTACTTC	CASSTGTGGYEQYF	TRBV5-1	TRBJ2-7	TRBD1
TGTGCCAGCAGCCCCCTGGCGGGAGGGCCATCCAATGAGCAGTTCTTC	CASSPLAGGPSNEQFF	TRBV9	TRBJ2-1	TRBD2
TGTGCCAGCAGCCCCGGGGGAGCCGGCTCACCCCTCCACTTT	CASSPGGAGSPLHF	TRBV9	TRBJ1-6	-
TGTGCCACCAGCAGCGGCAGGGTAGCTGGAAACACCATATATTTT	CATSSGRVAGNTIYF	TRBV15	TRBJ1-3	-
TGTGCCAGCAGCTCCCCAGGGGCCGACTACAATGAGCAGTTCTTC	CASSSPGADYNEQFF	TRBV11-3	TRBJ2-1	-
TGTGCTAGTGGTTTGCCGGCGGGGATGAGCTATGGCTACACCTTC	CASGLPAGMSYGYTF	TRBV12-5	TRBJ1-2	-
TGTGCCAGCAGTTTAAGCAGGGGAAGCAATCAGCCCCAGCATTTT	CASSLSRGSNQPQHF	TRBV27	TRBJ1-5	-
TGTGCCAGCTCACCACCTTTTGACCAGGGGGACGAGGATACGCAGTATTTT	CASSPPFDQGDEDTQYF	TRBV18	TRBJ2-3	TRBD1
TGTGCCAGCAGCCACAGGGAGAACACAGATACGCAGTATTTT	CASSHRENTDTQYF	TRBV27	TRBJ2-3	-
TGCGCCAGCAGCCGCCGACTAGCGGGAGGGTACGAGCAGTACTTC	CASSRRLAGGYEQYF	TRBV4-1	TRBJ2-7	TRBD2